This is a list of T cell receptor beta chains from one sample in a study of cytomegalovirus exposure and HLA in healthy donors. Method: immunoSEQ multiplex PCR; TCRdb's copy keeps in-frame clones and lacks some. The sample contains tens of thousands of clones, approximately 81% of which appear only once. Input material: PBMCs. Source of these receptors: a girl between 2 and 10 years old in good health and CMV-seropositive. The CDR3 runs from the conserved cysteine through the conserved F or W.

V	CDR3
TRBV19	CASSIAMGHSNQPQHF
TRBV6-6	CASSYLKTSGVAEQYF
TRBV5-1	CASSLARDSYEQYF
TRBV28	CASSPPGGNTEAFF
TRBV19	CASSDTGQVNQPQHF
TRBV28	CASSYTTLNLYNEQFF
TRBV5-1	CASSWPTRDTGELFF
TRBV14	CATGGQFGEQFF
TRBV29-1	CSVPEGTDGYTF
TRBV7-2	CASSRLLLLAGYEQYF
TRBV19	CASSISVLAYEQYF
TRBV14	CASSQKRVAGPDTDTQYF
TRBV6-4	CASSSLGSGRDIAKNIQYF
TRBV10-2	CASSRQGNQPQHF
TRBV30	CACDLGGDRGNQPQHF
TRBV13	CASSLGGSLTEAFF
TRBV6-1	CASSESGADTQYF